These 13 T cell receptor beta chains were sequenced from one sample in a study of blood T cell repertoires in COVID-19 (dated by TCRdb to the early 2020s). The library was prepared using the immunoSEQ multiplex PCR assay. TCRdb carries this immuneACCESS record with in-frame sequences only. Its versions omit some clonotypes, under half of them owing to an unresolved V gene in the studies checked, with the rest unexplained. Recorded for this sample are about 27,000 clones; approximately 85% of them occurred a single time. 7.7% of the sample goes to the ten largest clones. Material for sequencing was peripheral blood. The receptors derive from a woman aged 50 to 60 with active COVID-19.

V is TRBV9 and J is TRBJ2-5; TRBD1 matches at 9 bases. CDR3 length: 14 residues. Germline values: CDR1 SGDLS, CDR2 YYNGEE. Trimming at V came to 0 bases and at J to 7 bases, leaving 4 bases not matched to a gene. CDR3 nucleotide sequence: TGTGCCAGCAGCGTAGCGGGACAGGGTGGGACCCAGTACTTC. It is translated as CASSVAGQGGTQYF.

V is TRBV11-3 and J is TRBJ2-3; D possibly corresponds to TRBD1 (5 bases). The germline gives CDR1 SGHNT, CDR2 YENEEA. Between the trimmed V and J ends, which lost 1 base and 2 bases, there was a span of 7 bases. CDR3 size: 14 residues. This CDR3 is CASSLGRATDTQYF. CDR3 coding DNA: TGTGCCAGCAGCTTAGGCAGGGCCACAGATACGCAGTATTTT.

This clone appeared a single time. V gene TRBV28 combines with J gene TRBJ1-5, with D possibly being TRBD1 (5 bases). V was trimmed by 8 bases and J by 3 bases, leaving 20 bases between them. This CDR3 contains 16 residues. CDR1 is MDHEN, CDR2 SYDVKM, per germline. The CDR3 DNA is TGTGCCAGCGAGATGACAGTAAACAGACTCAATCAGCCCCAGCATTTT. Translated, it gives CASEMTVNRLNQPQHF.

This chain connects TRBV6-5 to TRBJ2-5; TRBD1 aligns across 7 bases. CDR1 is MNHEY, CDR2 SVGAGI, per germline. The ends lost 6 bases at V and 3 bases at J; junction bases unmatched: 4. This CDR3 region has 13 residues. CDR3 sequence reads: CASRRDRKETQYF. The CDR3 bases are TGTGCCAGCAGGAGGGACAGAAAAGAGACCCAGTACTTC.

V is TRBV3-1 (or the pseudogene TRBV3-2) and J is TRBJ2-3, with 7 bases aligning to TRBD1. This CDR3 contains 16 residues. CDR1 is LGHDT, CDR2 YNNKEL, per germline (reference sequence). V was pared by 4 bases and J by 7 bases, with 14 bases of the junction left unmatched. CDR3 nucleotides: TGTGCCAGCAGCCTCCAACCCGGGACAGTTTCAAATACGCAGTATTTT. Protein: CASSLQPGTVSNTQYF.

The DNA of the CDR3 is TGTGCCAGCAGCTCCCAAACCGGGACAATAGATTCACCCCTCCACTTT. Its protein product is CASSSQTGTIDSPLHF. V and J are TRBV5-4 and TRBJ1-6; D possibly corresponds to TRBD1 (6 bases). V was pared by 3 bases and J by 8 bases, with 18 bases between. Germline assignment: CDR1 SGHNT and CDR2 YYREEE (reference sequence). The CDR3 consists of 16 residues.

This chain's CDR3 is CATSRDLPTGELFF. Written as DNA, the CDR3 is TGTGCCACCAGCAGAGATCTCCCCACCGGGGAGCTGTTTTTT. The chain has TRBV15 and TRBJ2-2; D ambiguous. Germline CDR1 LNHNV, CDR2 YYDKDF (reference sequence). The CDR3 is 14 residues long. Trimming took off 0 bases at V and 4 bases at J, with 6 bases between the two ends.

This chain links TRBV2 with TRBJ1-1; the D gene is possibly TRBD1 (6 bases). This CDR3 contains 16 residues. Trimming took 0 bases from V and 4 from J, leaving 15 bases between them. The germline V gene encodes CDR1 SNHLY and CDR2 FYNNEI. The CDR3 is CASSEALQGLGTEAFF. DNA of the CDR3: TGTGCCAGCAGTGAAGCGCTTCAGGGGTTGGGCACTGAAGCTTTCTTT.

The CDR3 DNA sequence: TGTGCCAGCAGCCCGGGACAGGGGGACAATGAGCAGTTCTTC. The encoded protein is CASSPGQGDNEQFF. The V and J genes are TRBV9 and TRBJ2-1; the match to TRBD1 covers 11 bases. V lost 4 bases and J lost 5; bases outside the gene matches: 2. CDR1 SGDLS and CDR2 YYNGEE come from the germline V gene. The CDR3 spans 14 residues.

The chain recombines TRBV5-1 with TRBJ2-5; 7 nucleotides align to TRBD2. This CDR3 has 15 residues. The germline gives CDR1 SGHRS, CDR2 YFSETQ. The V and J ends lost 0 bases and 0 bases, in that order; junction bases with no gene match: 2. The CDR3 DNA sequence: TGCGCCAGCAGCTTGGGTAGCGGGTACCAAGAGACCCAGTACTTC. Protein sequence: CASSLGSGYQETQYF.

This rearrangement joins TRBV7-6 to TRBJ2-5; 13 nucleotides match TRBD2. Germline V gene data show CDR1 as SGHVS and CDR2 as FNYEAQ. CDR3 size: 16 residues. V was clipped by 0 bases and J by 5 bases; unmatched bases: 3. The CDR3 coding sequence is TGTGCCAGCAGCTTAGCTCGGACTAGCGGGAGTGAGACCCAGTACTTC. Translation gives CASSLARTSGSETQYF.

The rearrangement joins TRBV27 to TRBJ1-3, with unresolved D. The CDR3 length is 15 residues. V lost 6 bases, J lost 0 bases, and 12 bases lay in between. Germline loops: CDR1 MNHEY, CDR2 SMNVEV (reference sequence). CDR3 in amino acids: CASRGGLYSGNTIYF. CDR3 sequence (DNA): TGTGCCAGCAGGGGAGGTCTCTACTCTGGAAACACCATATATTTT.

CDR3 nucleotide sequence: TGTGCCAGCAGTCCACTTCGGACTAGCGGGAGGGAAGATGAGCAGTTCTTC. This codes for CASSPLRTSGREDEQFF. The chain combines TRBV28 with TRBJ2-1; 15 bases agree with TRBD2. CDR3 length equals 17 residues. Trimming at V came to 5 bases and at J to 8 bases, leaving 10 bases not matched to a gene. CDR1 and CDR2 from the germline V gene are MDHEN and SYDVKM.